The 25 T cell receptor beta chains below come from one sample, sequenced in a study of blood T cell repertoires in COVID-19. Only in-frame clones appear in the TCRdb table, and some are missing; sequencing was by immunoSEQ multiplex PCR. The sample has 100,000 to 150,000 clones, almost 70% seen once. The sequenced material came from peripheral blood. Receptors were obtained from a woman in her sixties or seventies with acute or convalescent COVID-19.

The CDR3 loop is CASSLGQLAGGRETQYF. Here the CDR3 DNA reads TGTGCCAGCAGCTTAGGTCAGCTAGCGGGGGGGAGGGAGACCCAGTACTTC. The chain carries TRBV7-2 and TRBJ2-5, with 12 positions matching TRBD2. J gave up 5 bases and V 1 base, and 8 bases lay outside the gene matches. CDR3 size: 17 residues. Germline V gene sequence: CDR1 SGHTA, CDR2 FQGNSA. Variable domain in full (rest from reference TRBV7-2 and TRBJ2-5): GAGVSQSPSNKVTEKGKDVELRCDPISGHTALYWYRQSLGQGLEFLIYFQGNSAPDKSGLPSDRFSAERTGGSVSTLTIQRTQQEDSAVYLCASSLGQLAGGRETQYFGPGTRLLVL.

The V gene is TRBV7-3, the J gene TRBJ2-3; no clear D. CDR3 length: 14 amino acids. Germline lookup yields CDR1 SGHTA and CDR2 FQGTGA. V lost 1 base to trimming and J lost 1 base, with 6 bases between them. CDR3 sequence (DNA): TGTGCCAGCAGCTTAAATCCTCGCACAGATACGCAGTATTTT. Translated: CASSLNPRTDTQYF.

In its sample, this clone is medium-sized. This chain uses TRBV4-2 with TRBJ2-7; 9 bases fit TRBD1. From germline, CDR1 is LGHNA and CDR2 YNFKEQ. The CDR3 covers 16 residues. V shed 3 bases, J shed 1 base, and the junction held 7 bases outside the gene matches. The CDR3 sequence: CASSQADRGDSYEQYF. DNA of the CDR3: TGTGCCAGCAGCCAGGCTGACAGGGGGGATTCCTACGAGCAGTACTTC.

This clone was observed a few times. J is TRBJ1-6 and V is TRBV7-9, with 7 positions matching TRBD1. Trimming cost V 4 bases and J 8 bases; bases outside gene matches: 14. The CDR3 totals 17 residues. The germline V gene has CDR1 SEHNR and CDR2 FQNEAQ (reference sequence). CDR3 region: CASSSATSGTADSPLHF. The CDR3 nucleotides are TGTGCCAGCAGCTCTGCCACTTCCGGGACAGCAGATTCACCCCTCCACTTT.

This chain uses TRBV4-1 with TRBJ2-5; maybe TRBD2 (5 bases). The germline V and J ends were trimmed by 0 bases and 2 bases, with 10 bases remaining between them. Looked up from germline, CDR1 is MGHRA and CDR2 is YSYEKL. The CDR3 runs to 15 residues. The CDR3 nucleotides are TGCGCCAGCAGCCAAGATTGGAGGTATCAAGAGACCCAGTACTTC. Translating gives CASSQDWRYQETQYF.

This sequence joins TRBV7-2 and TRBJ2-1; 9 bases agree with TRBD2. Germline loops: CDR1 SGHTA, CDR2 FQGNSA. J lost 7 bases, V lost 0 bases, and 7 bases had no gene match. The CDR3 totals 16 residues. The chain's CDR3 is CASSLAWAGGRNEQFF. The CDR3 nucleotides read TGTGCCAGCAGCTTAGCTTGGGCGGGGGGGCGGAATGAGCAGTTCTTC.

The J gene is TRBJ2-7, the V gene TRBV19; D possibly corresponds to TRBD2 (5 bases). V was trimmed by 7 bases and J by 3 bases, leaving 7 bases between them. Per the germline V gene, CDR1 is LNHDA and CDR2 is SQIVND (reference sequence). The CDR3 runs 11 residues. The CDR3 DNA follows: TGTGCCAGTACGGCGGGCTACGAGCAGTACTTC. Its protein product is CASTAGYEQYF.

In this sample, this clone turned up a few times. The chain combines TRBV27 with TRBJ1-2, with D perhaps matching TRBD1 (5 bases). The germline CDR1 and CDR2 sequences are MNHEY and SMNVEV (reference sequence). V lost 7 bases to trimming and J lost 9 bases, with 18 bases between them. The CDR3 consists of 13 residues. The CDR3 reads CASKVDVGGSYTF. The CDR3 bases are TGTGCCAGCAAAGTGGACGTGGGGGGGAGCTACACCTTC.

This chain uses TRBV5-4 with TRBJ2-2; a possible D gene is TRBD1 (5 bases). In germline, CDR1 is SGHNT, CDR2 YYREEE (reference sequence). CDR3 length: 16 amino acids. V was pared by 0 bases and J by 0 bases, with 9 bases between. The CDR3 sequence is CASSLDETANTGELFF. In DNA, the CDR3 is TGTGCCAGCAGCTTGGATGAGACAGCGAACACCGGGGAGCTGTTTTTT.

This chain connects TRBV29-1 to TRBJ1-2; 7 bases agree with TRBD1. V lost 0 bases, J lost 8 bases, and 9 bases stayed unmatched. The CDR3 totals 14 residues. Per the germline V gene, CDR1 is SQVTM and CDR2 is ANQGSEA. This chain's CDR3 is CSVEDPVTGRGYTF. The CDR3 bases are TGCAGCGTTGAAGATCCCGTGACAGGGAGAGGCTACACCTTC.

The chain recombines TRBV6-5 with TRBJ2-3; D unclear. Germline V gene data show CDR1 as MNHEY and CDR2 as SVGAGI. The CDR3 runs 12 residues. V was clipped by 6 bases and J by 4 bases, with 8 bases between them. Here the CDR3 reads CASSHFPDTQYF. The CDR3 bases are TGTGCCAGCAGCCATTTTCCAGATACGCAGTATTTT.

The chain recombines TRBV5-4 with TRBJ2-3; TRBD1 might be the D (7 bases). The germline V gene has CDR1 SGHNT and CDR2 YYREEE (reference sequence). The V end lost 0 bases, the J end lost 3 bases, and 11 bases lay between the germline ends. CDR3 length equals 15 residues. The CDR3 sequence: CASSLEAGGTDTQYF. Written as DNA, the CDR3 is TGTGCCAGCAGCTTGGAAGCAGGGGGGACAGATACGCAGTATTTT.

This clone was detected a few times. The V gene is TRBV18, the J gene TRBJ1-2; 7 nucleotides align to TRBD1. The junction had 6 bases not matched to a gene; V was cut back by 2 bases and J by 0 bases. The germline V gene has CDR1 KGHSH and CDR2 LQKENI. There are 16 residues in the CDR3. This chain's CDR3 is CASSPVPDRTNYGYTF. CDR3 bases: TGTGCCAGCTCACCAGTCCCGGACAGGACTAACTATGGCTACACCTTC.

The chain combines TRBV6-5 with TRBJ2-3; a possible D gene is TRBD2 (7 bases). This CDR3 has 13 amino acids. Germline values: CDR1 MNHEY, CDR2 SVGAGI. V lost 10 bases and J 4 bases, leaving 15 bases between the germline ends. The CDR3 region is CATGGLVADTQYF. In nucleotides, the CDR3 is TGTGCCACCGGGGGGCTGGTAGCAGATACGCAGTATTTT.

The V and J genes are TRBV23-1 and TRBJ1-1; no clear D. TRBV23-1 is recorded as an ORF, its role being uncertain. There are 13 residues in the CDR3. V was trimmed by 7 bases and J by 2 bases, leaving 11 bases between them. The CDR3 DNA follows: TGCGCCAGCACTATGGGCTTTAACACTGAAGCTTTCTTT. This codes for CASTMGFNTEAFF.

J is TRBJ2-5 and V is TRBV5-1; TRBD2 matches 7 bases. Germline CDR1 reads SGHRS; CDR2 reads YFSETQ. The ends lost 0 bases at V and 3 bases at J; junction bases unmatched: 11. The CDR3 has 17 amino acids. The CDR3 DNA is TGCGCCAGCAGCTTGGGGGCCGGCGGGGGACCCAAAGAGACCCAGTACTTC. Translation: CASSLGAGGGPKETQYF.

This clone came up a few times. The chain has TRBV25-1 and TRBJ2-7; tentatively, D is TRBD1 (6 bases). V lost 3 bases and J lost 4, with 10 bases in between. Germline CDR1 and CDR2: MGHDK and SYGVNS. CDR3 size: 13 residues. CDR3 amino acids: CASSEVGQYEQYF. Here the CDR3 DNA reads TGTGCCAGCAGTGAGGTAGGACAGTACGAGCAGTACTTC.

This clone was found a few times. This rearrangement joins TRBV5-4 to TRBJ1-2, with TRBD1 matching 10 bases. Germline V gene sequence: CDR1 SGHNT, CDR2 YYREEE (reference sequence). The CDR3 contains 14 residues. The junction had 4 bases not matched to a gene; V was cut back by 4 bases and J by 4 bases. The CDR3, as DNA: TGTGCCAGCAGCCCGGGACAGGGGTTCTATGGCTACACCTTC. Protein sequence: CASSPGQGFYGYTF.

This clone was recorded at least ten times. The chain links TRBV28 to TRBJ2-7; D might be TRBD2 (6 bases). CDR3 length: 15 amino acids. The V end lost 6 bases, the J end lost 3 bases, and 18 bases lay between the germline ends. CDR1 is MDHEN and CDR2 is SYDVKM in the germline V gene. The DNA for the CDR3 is TGTGCCAGCAGCCCGAGGAGGGTGGCCAACTACGAGCAGTACTTC. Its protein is CASSPRRVANYEQYF.

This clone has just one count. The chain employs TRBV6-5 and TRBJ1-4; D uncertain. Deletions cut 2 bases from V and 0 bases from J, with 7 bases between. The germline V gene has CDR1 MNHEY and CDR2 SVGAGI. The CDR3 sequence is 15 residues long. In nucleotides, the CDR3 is TGTGCCAGCAGTTACAAGCCTTCAACTAATGAAAAACTGTTTTTT. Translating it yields CASSYKPSTNEKLFF.

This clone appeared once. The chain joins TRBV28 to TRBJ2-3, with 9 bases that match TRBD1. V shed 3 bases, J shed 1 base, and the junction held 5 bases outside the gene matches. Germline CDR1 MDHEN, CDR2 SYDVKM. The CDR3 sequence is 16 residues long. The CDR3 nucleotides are TGTGCCAGCAGTTTGCAACAGGGGGCCCGCACAGATACGCAGTATTTT. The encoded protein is CASSLQQGARTDTQYF.

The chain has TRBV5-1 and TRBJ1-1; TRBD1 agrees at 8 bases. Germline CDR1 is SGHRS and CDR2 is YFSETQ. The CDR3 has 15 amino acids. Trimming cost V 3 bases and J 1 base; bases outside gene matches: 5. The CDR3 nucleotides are TGCGCCAGCAGCTCGCAGGGGGCAAGGAACACTGAAGCTTTCTTT. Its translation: CASSSQGARNTEAFF.

CDR3 protein: CASSQWGVGVYEQYF. DNA of the CDR3: TGCGCCAGCAGCCAATGGGGGGTAGGGGTTTACGAGCAGTACTTC. This chain connects TRBV5-1 to TRBJ2-7; possible D gene TRBD2, 6 bases. V dropped 4 bases and J dropped 4 bases, with 18 bases sitting between them. The CDR3 has 15 amino acids. Per germline, CDR1 SGHRS and CDR2 YFSETQ.

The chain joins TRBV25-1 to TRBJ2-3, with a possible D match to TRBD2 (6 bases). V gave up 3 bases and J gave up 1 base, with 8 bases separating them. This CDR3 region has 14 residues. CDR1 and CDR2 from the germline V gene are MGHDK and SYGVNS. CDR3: CASSDWRGTDTQYF. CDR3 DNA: TGTGCCAGCAGTGATTGGAGGGGCACAGATACGCAGTATTTT.

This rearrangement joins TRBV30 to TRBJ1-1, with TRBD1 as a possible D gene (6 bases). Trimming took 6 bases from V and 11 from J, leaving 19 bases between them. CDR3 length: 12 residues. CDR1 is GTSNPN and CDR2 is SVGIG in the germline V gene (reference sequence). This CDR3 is CACGGQGKEAFF. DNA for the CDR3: TGTGCCTGCGGGGGGCAGGGAAAGGAGGCTTTCTTT.